Shown below are 21 T cell receptor beta chains from a single sample sequenced in a study of beta chain features in type 1 diabetes (dated by TCRdb to the late 2010s). Library prep was done by the immunoSEQ multiplex PCR assay. All of the isolated RNA was reverse transcribed with the High Capacity cDNA Reverse Transcription Kit, so expressed TCRB transcripts were sequenced. The source is immuneACCESS, and TCRdb retained only in-frame sequences with V and J called. Part of the clones is not carried over; for the studies checked, unresolved V genes explain less than half of this, and the remainder is unexplained. Present in this sample are 240,000 or so clones, over 65% of which were seen just once. Of the sample, about 0.05% falls within the top ten clones. Sequencing input: naive CD4+ T cells from blood. The cell subset or site label here, explained by the study, means: true naive CD4+ T cells. These receptor sequences come from a young man in good health.

This chain uses TRBV30 with TRBJ1-4; D not certain. Germline values: CDR1 GTSNPN, CDR2 SVGIG (reference sequence). The CDR3 contains 13 residues. V was shortened by 8 bases and J by 6 bases, with 16 bases between the two germline ends. CDR3 DNA: TGTGCCGGGATCCTCGCACCGGATGAAAAACTGTTTTTT. As protein: CAGILAPDEKLFF. Complete variable domain (other parts from reference TRBV30 and TRBJ1-4): SQTIHQWPATLVQPVGSPLSLECTVEGTSNPNLYWYRQAAGRGLQLLFYSVGIGQISSEVPQNLSASRPQDRQFILSSKKLLLSDSGFYLCAGILAPDEKLFFGSGTQLSVL.

The V gene is TRBV28, the J gene TRBJ2-7; no clear D. CDR3 length equals 12 residues. Germline CDR1 and CDR2: MDHEN and SYDVKM. V lost 9 bases to trimming and J lost 4 bases, with 13 bases between them. The CDR3: CASSQTGYEQYF. In DNA, the CDR3 is TGTGCCAGTAGTCAGACGGGTTACGAGCAGTACTTC.

This clone was counted a few times. The CDR3: CASSVPQGTDTQYF. The CDR3 DNA sequence: TGTGCCAGCAGCGTGCCCCAGGGCACAGATACGCAGTATTTT. The chain carries TRBV7-9 and TRBJ2-3; D is ambiguous. The germline gives CDR1 SEHNR, CDR2 FQNEAQ (reference sequence). V shed 5 bases and J shed 1 base, with 10 bases lying between them. The CDR3 runs to 14 residues.

The chain carries TRBV10-3 and TRBJ2-4; 8 bases align to TRBD1. Trimming took 8 bases from V and 5 from J; bases not matched to a gene: 8. CDR1 is ENHRY and CDR2 is SYGVKD in the germline V gene. The CDR3 consists of 14 residues. This CDR3 reads CAIRGGQGENIQYF. CDR3 nucleotides: TGTGCCATCCGGGGAGGACAGGGAGAAAACATTCAGTACTTC.

The J gene is TRBJ2-3, the V gene TRBV28; a weak D match, TRBD2 (5 bases). Per the germline V gene, CDR1 is MDHEN and CDR2 is SYDVKM. The germline V and J ends were trimmed by 5 bases and 1 base, with 13 bases remaining between them. The CDR3 consists of 15 residues. CDR3 DNA: TGTGCCAGCAGTCCCGGCGGGCGGGGCACAGATACGCAGTATTTT. It specifies CASSPGGRGTDTQYF. Based on the CDR3 plus reference TRBV28 and TRBJ2-3, the full variable domain is DVKVTQSSRYLVKRTGEKVFLECVQDMDHENMFWYRQDPGLGLRLIYFSYDVKMKEKGDIPEGYSVSREKKERFSLILESASTNQTSMYLCASSPGGRGTDTQYFGPGTRLTVL.

The genes are TRBV10-3 and TRBJ2-7; TRBD1 agrees at 9 bases. Germline trimming cut 6 bases from V and 1 base from J; bases unmatched to any gene: 7. This CDR3 region has 15 residues. CDR1 ENHRY and CDR2 SYGVKD come from the germline V gene. The chain's CDR3 is CAIRQPGTGSYEQYF. CDR3 nucleotides: TGTGCCATCAGACAACCCGGGACAGGGTCCTACGAGCAGTACTTC.

The chain combines TRBV7-6 with TRBJ2-2; D not certain. The CDR3 extends over 11 amino acids. CDR1 SGHVS and CDR2 FNYEAQ come from the germline V gene. Trimming shortened V by 5 bases and J by 8 bases, and 6 bases separated the two germline ends. CDR3: CASSKPGELFF. The CDR3 nucleotides read TGTGCCAGCAGCAAGCCAGGGGAGCTGTTTTTT.

This rearrangement joins TRBV15 to TRBJ2-3; a possible D gene is TRBD2 (5 bases). Germline V lookup: CDR1 LNHNV, CDR2 YYDKDF (reference sequence). This CDR3 has 13 residues. V was cut by 1 base and J by 4 bases, with 6 bases left in between. The CDR3 sequence: CATSRGGSDTQYF. The CDR3 DNA reads TGTGCCACCAGCAGAGGAGGGTCAGATACGCAGTATTTT.

V gene TRBV5-6 combines with J gene TRBJ2-3; D not certain. Germline CDR1 and CDR2: SGHDT and YYEEEE. The CDR3 is 13 residues long. V was clipped by 5 bases and J by 3 bases, with 10 bases between them. CDR3 sequence: CASSSPSTDTQYF. DNA for the CDR3: TGTGCCAGCAGTTCACCATCTACAGATACGCAGTATTTT.

This rearrangement joins TRBV30 to TRBJ2-5, with D hard to call. In germline, CDR1 is GTSNPN, CDR2 SVGIG (reference sequence). This CDR3 is built from 12 residues. V lost 3 bases to trimming and J lost 5 bases, with 10 bases between them. For the CDR3, the DNA is TGTGCCTGGAGCTCAAAGTGGGAGACCCAGTACTTC. It encodes CAWSSKWETQYF.

The genes are TRBV19 and TRBJ2-3; 8 positions match TRBD1. CDR3 size: 16 residues. J gave up 4 bases and V 4 bases, and 10 bases lay outside the gene matches. Looked up from germline, CDR1 is LNHDA and CDR2 is SQIVND (reference sequence). CDR3 in DNA: TGTGCCAGTAGTAACCCCGGGACAGGCACATCAGATACGCAGTATTTT. Its translation: CASSNPGTGTSDTQYF. The full variable domain, completed using reference TRBV19 and TRBJ2-3, is DGGITQSPKYLFRKEGQNVTLSCEQNLNHDAMYWYRQDPGQGLRLIYYSQIVNDFQKGDIAEGYSVSREKKESFPLTVTSAQKNPTAFYLCASSNPGTGTSDTQYFGPGTRLTVL.

V is TRBV7-6 and J is TRBJ1-1, with TRBD1 as a possible D gene (5 bases). Trimming pared 4 bases from V and 0 bases from J, leaving 12 bases between. CDR1 and CDR2 from the germline V gene are SGHVS and FNYEAQ. The CDR3 spans 15 residues. The CDR3 coding sequence is TGTGCCAGCAGCTCCGCCGAGGGGTTGAACACTGAAGCTTTCTTT. Protein: CASSSAEGLNTEAFF.

The genes are TRBV7-6 and TRBJ2-7; D call uncertain. CDR3 length: 11 residues. Trimming took 5 bases from V and 5 from J, leaving 7 bases between them. The germline gives CDR1 SGHVS, CDR2 FNYEAQ. Here the CDR3 DNA reads TGTGCCAGCAGCCTCCAGAACGAGCAGTACTTC. Translated, it gives CASSLQNEQYF.

Only a few counts were recorded for this clone. The chain has TRBV9 and TRBJ2-3; D is unresolved. The CDR3 spans 14 residues. Germline lookup yields CDR1 SGDLS and CDR2 YYNGEE. V was cut by 2 bases and J by 4 bases, with 11 bases left in between. In DNA form, the CDR3 reads TGTGCCAGCAGCGTTGGTGGCCAGCCAGATACGCAGTATTTT. Residues: CASSVGGQPDTQYF. The full variable domain, its missing parts supplied by reference TRBV9 and TRBJ2-3, is DSGVTQTPKHLITATGQRVTLRCSPRSGDLSVYWYQQSLDQGLQFLIQYYNGEERAKGNILERFSAQQFPDLHSELNLSSLELGDSALYFCASSVGGQPDTQYFGPGTRLTVL.

This CDR3 reads CSVASGGANEQFF. The CDR3 DNA follows: TGCAGCGTTGCTAGCGGGGGGGCGAATGAGCAGTTCTTC. This rearrangement joins TRBV29-1 to TRBJ2-1; the match to TRBD2 covers 12 bases. Germline V lookup: CDR1 SQVTM, CDR2 ANQGSEA. V dropped 4 bases and J dropped 7; count of bases not matched to a gene: 2. CDR3 length: 13 residues.

This clone was detected a few times. CDR3 residues: CAWTRTEAFF. The CDR3 DNA reads as TGTGCCTGGACTAGGACTGAAGCTTTCTTT. The chain links TRBV30 to TRBJ1-1; D gene ambiguous. The germline V gene encodes CDR1 GTSNPN and CDR2 SVGIG (reference sequence). The CDR3 has 10 residues. Trimming cost V 4 bases and J 5 bases, with 5 bases left between them.

CDR3 coding DNA: TGTGCCTGGAGTTCGGGCGCGCAAGAGACCCAGTACTTC. Encoded protein: CAWSSGAQETQYF. The gene calls are TRBV30 and TRBJ2-5; D gene unclear. The CDR3 is 13 residues long. The V gene lost 2 bases and the J gene lost 2 bases, with 9 bases spanning the gap. In germline, CDR1 is GTSNPN, CDR2 SVGIG (reference sequence).

J is TRBJ2-3 and V is TRBV7-9; tentative D call: TRBD1 (6 bases). The CDR3 runs to 13 residues. V lost 1 base and J 6 bases, leaving 8 bases between the germline ends. Germline V lookup: CDR1 SEHNR, CDR2 FQNEAQ (reference sequence). CDR3 nucleotide sequence: TGTGCCAGCAGCTTAGGGGGGCCGGATACGCAGTATTTT. It yields the protein CASSLGGPDTQYF.

This chain connects TRBV29-1 to TRBJ2-5, with 8 bases lining up with TRBD2. J gave up 2 bases and V 7 bases, and 12 bases lay outside the gene matches. The germline gives CDR1 SQVTM, CDR2 ANQGSEA. The CDR3 runs 15 residues. DNA of the CDR3: TGCAGCGCCGCGATTAGCGGGGTTCCTCAAGAGACCCAGTACTTC. Translated, it gives CSAAISGVPQETQYF.

The chain is built from TRBV30 and TRBJ2-3; 12 nucleotides line up with TRBD2. The V segment lost 0 bases and the J segment 6 bases; nucleotides outside the gene matches: 4. Germline loops: CDR1 GTSNPN, CDR2 SVGIG (reference sequence). The CDR3 has 15 residues. CDR3 in DNA: TGTGCCTGGAGTGTGACTAGCGGGAGTCTCGATACGCAGTATTTT. Translation: CAWSVTSGSLDTQYF.

The V call is TRBV7-9, the J call TRBJ2-1; D remains unclear. V lost 1 base, J lost 3 bases, and 7 bases lay in between. The CDR3 has 14 residues. Per germline, CDR1 SEHNR and CDR2 FQNEAQ (reference sequence). The CDR3 DNA sequence: TGTGCCAGCAGCTTAGTTCCAAGCTACAATGAGCAGTTCTTC. Amino acids: CASSLVPSYNEQFF.